What follows is one T cell receptor (beta chain) and its context. The antigen is unknown. The treatment denotes: oral pan-JAK inhibitor, 5-10 mg twice daily. Researchers gathered lesional scalp punch biopsies and peripheral blood from patients with alopecia areata. These data belong to a study of CD8+ T cells in alopecia areata. Sequencing templates came from extracted RNA that was reverse transcribed into cDNA. Libraries were prepared by immunoSEQ multiplex PCR; TCRdb keeps only in-frame clonotypes and omits some of them. Seen here are around 190,000 clones, 60% to 70% observed once, and the top ten hold less than 0.8%. This CDR3 is built from 13 residues. Germline V gene data show CDR1 as GTSNPN and CDR2 as SVGIG (reference sequence). Losses at the gene ends were 2 bases for V and 1 base for J; bases not matched to a gene: 1. Study findings and constraints: The treated group had a single nonresponder, limiting CD8+ expansion-response conclusions. Lesional scalp exceeded normal scalp in clonality, especially in alopecia totalis/universalis. Many expanded lesional clones persisted in scalp and blood during tofacitinib.

Sequenced here: CD4+ T cells sorted from blood, sampled at week 4, from a patient treated with tofacitinib. The chain carries TRBV30 and TRBJ1-1; the match to TRBD1 covers 7 bases. The TCR comes from a human donor with alopecia areata. CDR3 region: CAWSWDRNTEAFF. CDR3 DNA sequence: TGTGCCTGGAGTTGGGACAGGAACACTGAAGCTTTCTTT.